Each of the 30 T cell receptor beta chains below was sequenced from the same sample in a study of blood T cell repertoires in COVID-19. Method: immunoSEQ multiplex PCR; TCRdb's copy keeps in-frame clones and lacks some. Here the sample spans under 250,000 clones, 70% to 90% being singletons. Sequencing was done on a sample of PBMCs or T cells enriched from blood (not recorded which). These receptors came from a woman aged 45 to 65 with acute COVID-19.

The count of this clone is one. This sequence joins TRBV5-6 and TRBJ2-3; D remains ambiguous. Germline V gives CDR1 SGHDT, CDR2 YYEEEE. With 4 bases removed from V and 2 bases from J, the gap between germline ends came to 11 bases. The CDR3 covers 14 residues. CDR3 in DNA: TGTGCCAGCAGCCTCCCCGGAGCCACAGATACGCAGTATTTT. Translation: CASSLPGATDTQYF.

In this sample, this clone turned up a few times. The chain links TRBV9 to TRBJ1-3; D not certain. The CDR3 has 14 residues. V dropped 0 bases and J dropped 6 bases, with 10 bases sitting between them. Germline CDR1 is SGDLS and CDR2 is YYNGEE. CDR3 sequence: CASSVGSGSNTIYF. The CDR3 nucleotides read TGTGCCAGCAGCGTAGGCTCAGGTTCAAACACCATATATTTT.

In its sample, this clone was seen once. The V gene is TRBV30, the J gene TRBJ1-1; no clear D gene. V lost 0 bases, J lost 5 bases, and 10 bases lay in between. The CDR3 runs to 13 residues. Germline values: CDR1 GTSNPN, CDR2 SVGIG (reference sequence). The CDR3 DNA is TGTGCCTGGAGTGTACGCGGCCAGACTGAAGCTTTCTTT. Protein sequence: CAWSVRGQTEAFF. Based on the CDR3 plus reference TRBV30 and TRBJ1-1, the full variable domain is SQTIHQWPATLVQPVGSPLSLECTVEGTSNPNLYWYRQAAGRGLQLLFYSVGIGQISSEVPQNLSASRPQDRQFILSSKKLLLSDSGFYLCAWSVRGQTEAFFGQGTRLTVV.

The chain carries TRBV7-9 and TRBJ1-1, with D hard to call. This CDR3 is 12 amino acids long. CDR1 and CDR2 (germline): SEHNR, FQNEAQ (reference sequence). The ends were cut back, 4 bases at V and 3 bases at J, with 6 bases in the middle. The CDR3: CASSSHHTEAFF. CDR3 nucleotide sequence: TGTGCCAGCAGCTCCCATCACACTGAAGCTTTCTTT.

The genes are TRBV6-6 and TRBJ1-3, with D possibly being TRBD1 (6 bases). V was cut by 5 bases and J by 0 bases, with 11 bases left in between. The CDR3 has 15 amino acids. From germline, CDR1 is MNHNY and CDR2 SVGAGI (reference sequence). This CDR3 is CASSKGDGSGNTIYF. The CDR3 bases are TGTGCCAGCAGTAAGGGGGACGGCTCTGGAAACACCATATATTTT.

The chain employs TRBV19 and TRBJ2-3; TRBD1 matches at 11 bases. The V and J ends lost 9 bases and 4 bases, in that order; junction bases with no gene match: 3. The germline V gene has CDR1 LNHDA and CDR2 SQIVND (reference sequence). The CDR3 is 13 amino acids. CDR3 coding DNA: TGTGCCAGCCGGGACAGGGGGGCAGATACGCAGTATTTT. Protein: CASRDRGADTQYF.

The V gene is TRBV30, the J gene TRBJ2-7, with TRBD1 identical over 7 bases. Per the germline V gene, CDR1 is GTSNPN and CDR2 is SVGIG (reference sequence). With V trimmed by 8 bases and J by 0 bases, 7 bases remained unmatched. The CDR3 is made up of 13 amino acids. CDR3 in DNA: TGTGCCGTTACAGGGGAGATCTCCTACGAGCAGTACTTC. Protein sequence: CAVTGEISYEQYF.

The chain employs TRBV28 and TRBJ1-1; a weak D match, TRBD1 (5 bases). There are 14 residues in the CDR3. V lost 5 bases to trimming and J lost 1 base, with 11 bases between them. Germline CDR1 MDHEN, CDR2 SYDVKM. The CDR3 region is CASSLTGGNTEAFF. In DNA form, the CDR3 reads TGTGCCAGCAGTCTAACCGGGGGGAACACTGAAGCTTTCTTT.

The chain carries TRBV4-3 and TRBJ1-6; 9 nucleotides align to TRBD1. This CDR3 comprises 15 residues. V was pared by 4 bases and J by 10 bases, with 8 bases of the junction left unmatched. Germline loops: CDR1 LGHNA, CDR2 YSLEER. CDR3 residues: CASSLDRGNSSPLHF. The CDR3 coding sequence is TGCGCCAGCAGCCTCGACAGGGGGAATTCGTCACCCCTCCACTTT.

This clone has just one count. This CDR3 is also generated by other DNA sequences in the sample. V gene TRBV6-6 combines with J gene TRBJ2-5; D is unresolved. Trimming took off 5 bases at V and 0 bases at J, with 4 bases between the two ends. Germline V lookup: CDR1 MNHNY, CDR2 SVGAGI (reference sequence). This CDR3 spans 12 amino acids. CDR3 residues: CASSPNQETQYF. CDR3 DNA: TGTGCCAGCAGTCCCAACCAAGAGACCCAGTACTTC.

Comment on this clone: Other nucleotide sequences in the sample specify the same CDR3. The chain joins TRBV7-2 to TRBJ1-6, with TRBD1 identical over 7 bases. The ends lost 1 base at V and 7 bases at J; junction bases unmatched: 4. Germline V CDR1 and CDR2: SGHTA, FQGNSA. The CDR3 spans 15 residues. This CDR3 is CASSLEGQLNSPLHF. The CDR3 nucleotides read TGTGCCAGCAGCTTAGAGGGACAGCTGAATTCACCCCTCCACTTT.

V and J are TRBV3-1 (or the pseudogene TRBV3-2) and TRBJ1-6, with D uncertain. The germline CDR1 and CDR2 sequences are LGHDT and YNNKEL (reference sequence). Trimming removed 0 bases from V and 6 bases from J, with 9 bases in between. This CDR3 region has 15 residues. The CDR3 region is CASSQDWGGNSPLHF. CDR3 nucleotide sequence: TGTGCCAGCAGCCAAGATTGGGGAGGTAATTCACCCCTCCACTTT.

This rearrangement joins TRBV30 to TRBJ1-1, with D possibly matching TRBD1 (6 bases). Looked up from germline, CDR1 is GTSNPN and CDR2 is SVGIG (reference sequence). There are 13 residues in the CDR3. Trimming stripped 2 bases from V and 5 bases from J, with 12 bases between. Written as DNA, the CDR3 is TGTGCCTGGAGTACAGGGAGCAGGACTGAAGCTTTCTTT. Translating gives CAWSTGSRTEAFF.

The rearrangement links TRBV7-2 to TRBJ2-5; 8 bases agree with TRBD1. The trim removed 4 bases at V and 5 bases at J, leaving 3 bases unmatched. This CDR3 contains 13 residues. Germline-derived CDR1 and CDR2 are SGHTA and FQGNSA. CDR3 sequence reads: CASSSGGTETQYF. In nucleotides, the CDR3 is TGTGCCAGCAGCTCAGGGGGCACCGAGACCCAGTACTTC. Using reference TRBV7-2 and TRBJ2-5 for the parts outside the CDR3, the full variable domain is GAGVSQSPSNKVTEKGKDVELRCDPISGHTALYWYRQSLGQGLEFLIYFQGNSAPDKSGLPSDRFSAERTGGSVSTLTIQRTQQEDSAVYLCASSSGGTETQYFGPGTRLLVL.

The rearrangement links TRBV10-2 to TRBJ1-4; D uncertain. The V gene lost 3 bases and the J gene lost 6 bases, with 14 bases spanning the gap. The V gene's germline CDR1 is WSHSY and CDR2 SAAADI. CDR3 length: 15 amino acids. The CDR3 nucleotides read TGCGCCAGCAGTGACCCGGCAGGAATGGATGAAAAACTGTTTTTT. Protein: CASSDPAGMDEKLFF.

V and J are TRBV9 and TRBJ2-1, with D possibly TRBD2 on 6 matching bases. The germline gives CDR1 SGDLS, CDR2 YYNGEE. The CDR3 covers 13 residues. The V and J ends lost 7 bases and 7 bases respectively, with 15 bases between them. CDR3 sequence: CASGAGPRNEQFF. CDR3 bases: TGTGCCAGCGGGGCGGGGCCACGGAATGAGCAGTTCTTC.

The chain recombines TRBV6-2 or TRBV6-3 with TRBJ2-7, with D tentatively TRBD2 (5 bases). The V and J ends lost 1 base and 5 bases respectively, with 6 bases between them. CDR1 and CDR2 from the germline V gene are MNHEY and SVGEGT. This CDR3 has 12 amino acids. The CDR3 here is CASSYYGNEQYF. Written as DNA, the CDR3 is TGTGCCAGCAGTTACTACGGGAACGAGCAGTACTTC.

The chain employs TRBV7-2 and TRBJ1-5; D is unresolved. The CDR3 contains 13 residues. Deletions cut 5 bases from V and 4 bases from J, with 9 bases between. CDR1 and CDR2 from the germline V gene are SGHTA and FQGNSA. The CDR3 protein is CASSLTGNQPQHF. CDR3 DNA sequence: TGTGCCAGCAGCCTGACTGGGAATCAGCCCCAGCATTTT.

The chain's CDR3 is CSVRGTGDPTEQFF. CDR3 in DNA: TGCAGCGTTAGGGGGACAGGGGATCCCACTGAGCAGTTCTTC. The rearrangement links TRBV29-1 to TRBJ2-1, with TRBD1 identical over 10 bases. The CDR3 runs to 14 residues. CDR1 and CDR2 (germline): SQVTM, ANQGSEA. With 5 bases clipped from V and 9 bases from J, the junction kept 10 bases outside the gene matches.

V usage is TRBV9 and J usage is TRBJ1-2; D ambiguous. Trimming removed 2 bases from V and 7 bases from J, with 12 bases in between. This CDR3 is built from 13 residues. Per the germline V gene, CDR1 is SGDLS and CDR2 is YYNGEE. The CDR3 loop is CASSVSETAGYTF. CDR3 nucleotides: TGTGCCAGCAGCGTCAGCGAAACGGCTGGCTACACCTTC.

The V and J genes are TRBV6-2 or TRBV6-3 and TRBJ1-2, with D perhaps TRBD1 (5 bases). The CDR3 totals 13 residues. The V gene's germline CDR1 is MNHEY and CDR2 SVGEGT. V was shortened by 6 bases and J by 8 bases, with 16 bases between the two germline ends. CDR3 nucleotides: TGTGCCAGCAGCGCAAACGGGGACTGGGGCTACACCTTC. Encoded protein: CASSANGDWGYTF.

The gene calls are TRBV7-6 and TRBJ2-3; 9 nucleotides agree with TRBD1. Germline V gene sequence: CDR1 SGHVS, CDR2 FNYEAQ. The CDR3 sequence is 17 residues long. V was pared by 6 bases and J by 3 bases, with 13 bases of the junction left unmatched. This CDR3 is CASSSPRTGGWTDTQYF. DNA for the CDR3: TGTGCCAGCAGTTCACCCCGCACAGGGGGCTGGACAGATACGCAGTATTTT.

V and J are TRBV4-2 and TRBJ1-5; no clear D. In germline, CDR1 is LGHNA, CDR2 YNFKEQ. The CDR3 sequence is 15 residues long. With 0 bases removed from V and 3 bases from J, the gap between germline ends came to 9 bases. For the CDR3, the DNA is TGTGCCAGCAGCCAAGATGTCACAGACAATCAGCCCCAGCATTTT. This sequence encodes CASSQDVTDNQPQHF.

This chain uses TRBV19 with TRBJ1-1, with 7 bases lining up with TRBD1. The CDR3 runs 15 residues. The germline V gene has CDR1 LNHDA and CDR2 SQIVND (reference sequence). Trimming cost V 4 bases and J 2 bases; bases outside gene matches: 7. The CDR3 DNA sequence: TGTGCCAGTAGTACGAGGGGACAGATAAACACTGAAGCTTTCTTT. Translated, it gives CASSTRGQINTEAFF.

The chain combines TRBV11-3 with TRBJ1-1, with no clear D. Trimming took 3 bases from V and 4 from J, leaving 9 bases between them. The CDR3 has 13 amino acids. CDR1 and CDR2 (germline): SGHNT, YENEEA. CDR3 amino acids: CASSFSTITEAFF. The CDR3 DNA reads TGTGCCAGCAGCTTCTCCACAATCACTGAAGCTTTCTTT.

This chain uses TRBV30 with TRBJ1-1; D not certain. Trimming took 0 bases from V and 8 from J, leaving 13 bases between them. Germline V lookup: CDR1 GTSNPN, CDR2 SVGIG (reference sequence). CDR3 length equals 13 residues. The CDR3 DNA sequence: TGTGCCTGGAGTGTAAACAGCCCGGGGGAAGCTTTCTTT. Amino acid sequence: CAWSVNSPGEAFF.

The chain has TRBV7-8 and TRBJ2-7; 7 bases are shared with TRBD1. Per the germline V gene, CDR1 is SGHVS and CDR2 is FQNEAQ. CDR3 size: 12 residues. V lost 5 bases and J lost 9; bases outside the gene matches: 7. This CDR3 reads CASSTDRRGQYF. For the CDR3, the DNA is TGTGCCAGCAGCACGGACAGGCGTGGGCAGTACTTC.

The chain carries TRBV6-5 and TRBJ1-5, with D perhaps matching TRBD1 (5 bases). Trimming cost V 5 bases and J 6 bases, with 17 bases left between them. CDR1 and CDR2 from the germline V gene are MNHEY and SVGAGI. The CDR3 consists of 15 residues. The CDR3 coding sequence is TGTGCCAGCAGTACTCTGGAGGGACGAGGTCAGCCCCAGCATTTT. Amino acids: CASSTLEGRGQPQHF.

This clone was seen just once. The J gene is TRBJ1-6, the V gene TRBV4-1; TRBD1 aligns across 7 bases. This CDR3 spans 15 amino acids. The germline gives CDR1 MGHRA, CDR2 YSYEKL. Trimming took 0 bases from V and 6 from J; bases not matched to a gene: 2. CDR3 nucleotide sequence: TGCGCCAGCAGCCAAGACGGACAGGTTAATTCACCCCTCCACTTT. Translating it yields CASSQDGQVNSPLHF.

CDR3 bases: TGTGCCAGCAGCCAAGATTGGGGAGGCGGCTACACCTTC. Protein: CASSQDWGGGYTF. V is TRBV14 and J is TRBJ1-2; D is unresolved. Germline CDR1 and CDR2: SGHDN and FVKESK. V lost 0 bases and J 8 bases, leaving 10 bases between the germline ends. The CDR3 length is 13 residues. Variable domain in full (rest from reference TRBV14 and TRBJ1-2): EAGVTQFPSHSVIEKGQTVTLRCDPISGHDNLYWYRRVMGKEIKFLLHFVKESKQDESGMPNNRFLAERTGGTYSTLKVQPAELEDSGVYFCASSQDWGGGYTFGSGTRLTVV.